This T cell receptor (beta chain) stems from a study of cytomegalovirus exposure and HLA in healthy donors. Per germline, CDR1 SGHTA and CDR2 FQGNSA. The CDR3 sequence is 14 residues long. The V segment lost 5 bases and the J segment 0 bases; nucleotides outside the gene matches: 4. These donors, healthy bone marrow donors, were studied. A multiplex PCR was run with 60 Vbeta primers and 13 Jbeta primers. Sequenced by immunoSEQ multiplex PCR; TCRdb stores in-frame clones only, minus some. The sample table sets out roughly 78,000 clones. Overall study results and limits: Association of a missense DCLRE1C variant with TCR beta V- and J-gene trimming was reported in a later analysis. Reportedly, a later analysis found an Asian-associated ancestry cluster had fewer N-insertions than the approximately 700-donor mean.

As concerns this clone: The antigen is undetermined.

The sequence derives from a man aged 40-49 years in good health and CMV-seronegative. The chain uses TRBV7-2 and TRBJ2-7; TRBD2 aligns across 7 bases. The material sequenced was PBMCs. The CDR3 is CASSHASGSYEQYF. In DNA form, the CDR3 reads TGTGCCAGCAGCCACGCTAGCGGCTCCTACGAGCAGTACTTC.